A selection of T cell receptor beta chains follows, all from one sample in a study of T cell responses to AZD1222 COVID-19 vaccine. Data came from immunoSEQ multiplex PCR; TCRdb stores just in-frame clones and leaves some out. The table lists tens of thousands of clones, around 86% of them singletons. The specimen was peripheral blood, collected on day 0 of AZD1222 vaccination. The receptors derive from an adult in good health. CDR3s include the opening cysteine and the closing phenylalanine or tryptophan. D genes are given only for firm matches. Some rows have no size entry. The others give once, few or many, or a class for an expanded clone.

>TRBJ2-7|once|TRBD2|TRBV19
TGTGCCAGTTCAAGGGAGGCGGGGGAGTCCTACGAGCAGTACTTC
CASSREAGESYEQYF
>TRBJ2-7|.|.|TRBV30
TGTGCCTGGAGTACTAGGCTCTCCTACGAGCAGTACTTC
CAWSTRLSYEQYF
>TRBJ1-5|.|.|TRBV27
TGTGCCAGCAGTTACGGAGCGCATTATAGCAATCAGCCCCAGCATTTT
CASSYGAHYSNQPQHF
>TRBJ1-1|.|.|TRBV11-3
TGTGCCAGCAGCTTAGTTTCATGGAACACTGAAGCTTTCTTT
CASSLVSWNTEAFF
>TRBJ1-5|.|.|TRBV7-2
TGTGCCAGCAGCTTAGGGGTAGTTAGCAATCAGCCCCAGCATTTT
CASSLGVVSNQPQHF
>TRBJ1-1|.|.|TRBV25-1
TGTGCCAGCAGTGAATGGGGGGACATGAACACTGAAGCTTTCTTT
CASSEWGDMNTEAFF
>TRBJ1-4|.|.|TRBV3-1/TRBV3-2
TGTGCCAGCAGCCAAGAATTTAATGAAAAACTGTTTTTT
CASSQEFNEKLFF
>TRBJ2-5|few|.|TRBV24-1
TGTGCCACCAGTGATTTGGAGAAGGAGACCCAGTACTTC
CATSDLEKETQYF
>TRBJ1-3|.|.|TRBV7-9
TGTGCCAGCAGCTTAGCAGGTGGAAACACCATATATTTT
CASSLAGGNTIYF
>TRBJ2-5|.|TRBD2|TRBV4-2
TGTGCCAGCAGCCCGGGAGGGGGAGCGGGAGTCGAGACCCAGTACTTC
CASSPGGGAGVETQYF
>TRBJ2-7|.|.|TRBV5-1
TGCGCCAGCAGCTTGGAGCCGAGCTCCTACGAGCAGTACTTC
CASSLEPSSYEQYF